These T cell receptor beta chains were read from a single sample in a study of T cell responses to AZD1222 COVID-19 vaccine. Measured with immunoSEQ multiplex PCR; TCRdb has only the in-frame clones, and not every one. This sample has under 90,000 clones, with 83% found just once. Sequenced material: peripheral blood, taken 28 days after the second AZD1222 dose. The origin of the receptors is an adult who received the AZD1222 COVID-19 vaccine. Each CDR3 is given with its conserved first and last residue. D genes are given only for firm matches. Size tells how often a clone was seen (once, few, many) or the class of an expanded clone, and some rows leave it out.

clone_size d_call j_call v_call cdr3_nt cdr3_aa
NA NA TRBJ1-1 TRBV7-2 TGTGCCAGCAGCTATGACACGTTGGAGGAAGCTTTCTTT CASSYDTLEEAFF
once NA TRBJ2-5 TRBV11-2 TGTGCCAGAAGACAAAGAGGGGGGCAAGAGACCCAGTACTTC CARRQRGGQETQYF
NA NA TRBJ2-3 TRBV3-1/TRBV3-2 TGTGCCAGCAGCCAAGACTGGGGGGCAGATACGCAGTATTTT CASSQDWGADTQYF
NA TRBD2 TRBJ2-2 TRBV11-2 TGTGCCAGCAGCTTAGGGACTAGCGAGGTCGGGGAGCTGTTTTTT CASSLGTSEVGELFF
NA TRBD1 TRBJ1-2 TRBV27 TGTGCCAGCAGTCAGGGACCTCGGGACAGGGGCTTTCGGAGCTATGGCTACACCTTC CASSQGPRDRGFRSYGYTF
NA NA TRBJ2-3 TRBV7-3 TGTGCCAGCAGCCCTAGGTCTACGGGGGAGGGCACAGATACGCAGTATTTT CASSPRSTGEGTDTQYF
NA NA TRBJ2-1 TRBV5-6 TGTGCCAGCAGCTTGCAGAGTGAGCAGTTCTTC CASSLQSEQFF
NA NA TRBJ2-1 TRBV29-1 TGCAGCGTTGATCCTCTCCGGGACTCCCAGCAGTTCTTC CSVDPLRDSQQFF
NA NA TRBJ1-4 TRBV6-5 TGTGCCAGCAGTTCCCCCGGGGAAAAACTGTTTTTT CASSSPGEKLFF
NA NA TRBJ1-2 TRBV7-2 TGTGCCAGCAGCTCCGCAAGTCCTACCTATGGCTACACCTTC CASSSASPTYGYTF
NA NA TRBJ2-5 TRBV18 TGTGCCAGCTCACCAAGGGGCCAAGAGACCCAGTACTTC CASSPRGQETQYF
NA NA TRBJ1-5 TRBV14 TGTGCCAGCAGCTCGGCCTCGGGGCAGCCCCAGCATTTT CASSSASGQPQHF
NA NA TRBJ2-7 TRBV30 TGTGCCTGGAGTCGTGACAGCTACGAGCAGTACTTC CAWSRDSYEQYF
NA NA TRBJ1-4 TRBV2 TGTGCCAGCAGTGAAGTCCCCCTCGCCGTTAATGAAAAACTGTTTTTT CASSEVPLAVNEKLFF
NA TRBD2 TRBJ2-1 TRBV5-4 TGTGCCAGCAGCTTTAATACGGGAGGGGTGGTGTTCTTC CASSFNTGGVVFF
NA TRBD1 TRBJ2-1 TRBV19 TGTGCCAGTAGCCAACAGGGGCCCAACTACAATGAGCAGTTCTTC CASSQQGPNYNEQFF
NA NA TRBJ2-1 TRBV7-6 TGTGCCAGCAGCGGCGCTGCGCCTAGCTCCTACAATGAGCAGTTCTTC CASSGAAPSSYNEQFF
once NA TRBJ1-2 TRBV6-2/TRBV6-3 TGTGCCAGCAGTTTGGGAGGGGATTATTCCAGGGGCTACACCTTC CASSLGGDYSRGYTF
NA NA TRBJ1-5 TRBV7-2 TGTGCCAGCAGCTTAATGGGGGATCAGCCCCAGCATTTT CASSLMGDQPQHF
NA NA TRBJ1-1 TRBV27 TGTGCCAGCAGTTTTTTGTCAACTACTGAAGCTTTCTTT CASSFLSTTEAFF
NA NA TRBJ1-3 TRBV7-8 TGTGCCAGCAGCTTAGCTAGCCACCGCTCTGGAAACACCATATATTTT CASSLASHRSGNTIYF
NA NA TRBJ2-2 TRBV7-9 TGTGCCAGCAGCTTTAAATCGAACACCGGGGAGCTGTTTTTT CASSFKSNTGELFF
NA TRBD1 TRBJ2-2 TRBV7-2 TGTGCCAGCAGCTCACAGGGGGGCGGGGAGCTGTTTTTT CASSSQGGGELFF
NA NA TRBJ2-6 TRBV12-3/TRBV12-4 TGTGCCAGCAGACCCCTTGGGGCCAACGTCCTGACTTTC CASRPLGANVLTF
NA NA TRBJ1-5 TRBV15 TGTGCCACCAATCCCAGCGGGGCCAATCAGCCCCAGCATTTT CATNPSGANQPQHF
NA NA TRBJ2-7 TRBV27 TGTGCCAGCACGCTGCAGGGGGGTCGATCCTACGAGCAGTACTTC CASTLQGGRSYEQYF
NA NA TRBJ2-7 TRBV25-1 TGTGCCAGCAGACCTCCGGCGTCCTACGAGCAGTACTTC CASRPPASYEQYF
NA NA TRBJ1-1 TRBV12-3/TRBV12-4 TGTGCCAGCATCCTCGGACGGCTTGAAGCTTTCTTT CASILGRLEAFF
NA TRBD2 TRBJ2-2 TRBV5-1 TGCGCCAGCAGCTTGACCTCCCTTAGCGGGAGTTCGGGGGAGCTGTTTTTT CASSLTSLSGSSGELFF
once NA TRBJ1-1 TRBV18 TGTGCCAGCTCACCCTCGGGGGGTATGGACACTGAAGCTTTCTTT CASSPSGGMDTEAFF
NA NA TRBJ2-2 TRBV7-3 TGTGCCAGCAGCTTATCGCGGGGCGGGGAGCTGTTTTTT CASSLSRGGELFF
NA TRBD1 TRBJ2-7 TRBV28 TGTGCCAGCACTCGGGACAGGCCCTACGAGCAGTACTTC CASTRDRPYEQYF
NA NA TRBJ1-1 TRBV19 TGTGCCAGTAGTATAGCCGGCAGTATGAACACTGAAGCTTTCTTT CASSIAGSMNTEAFF
few TRBD1 TRBJ1-5 TRBV19 TGTGCCAGCACTAATACAGGGGGCGGCAATCAGCCCCAGCATTTT CASTNTGGGNQPQHF
NA NA TRBJ1-1 TRBV21-1 TGTGCCAGCAGCAACCCCATCCGGGGGTCCTACCACAAAGCTTTCTTT CASSNPIRGSYHKAFF